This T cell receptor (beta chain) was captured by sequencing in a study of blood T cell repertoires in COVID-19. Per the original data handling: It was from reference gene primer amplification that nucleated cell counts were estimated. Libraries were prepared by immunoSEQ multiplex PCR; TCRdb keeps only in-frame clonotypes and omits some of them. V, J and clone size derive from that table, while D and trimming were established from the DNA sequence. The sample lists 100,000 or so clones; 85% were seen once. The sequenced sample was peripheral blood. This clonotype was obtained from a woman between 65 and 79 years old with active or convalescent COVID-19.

The CDR3 bases are TGTGCCAGTAGTATAACAGGACAAGCGGGAGTTACAGATACGCAGTATTTT. Protein sequence: CASSITGQAGVTDTQYF. The rearrangement joins TRBV19 to TRBJ2-3; TRBD2 matches 8 bases. Losses at the gene ends were 2 bases for V and 3 bases for J; bases not matched to a gene: 10. The germline gives CDR1 LNHDA, CDR2 SQIVND (reference sequence). The CDR3 length is 17 residues.